The 10 T cell receptor beta chains below come from one sample, sequenced in a study of T cells after yellow fever vaccination. MiXCR, run by TCRdb on the 5' RACE reads, gives a single entry per CDR3 protein. Of roughly 48,000 distinct CDR3 sequences in the sample, about 6.3% were seen once. The sample was CD8+ T cells not binding an NS4B(214-222) dextramer, sorted from PBMCs, taken 35 to 50 days after the first yellow fever vaccination. The source of these receptors is a man between 18 and 35 years old who received the YFV17D yellow fever vaccine.

This clonotype was recorded a few times. The J gene is TRBJ2-5, the V gene TRBV4-3; the D gene is possibly TRBD2 (6 bases). Germline V gene sequence: CDR1 LGHNA, CDR2 YSLEER. The CDR3 length is 13 residues. The V and J ends lost 2 bases and 5 bases respectively, with 9 bases between them. For the CDR3, the DNA is TGCGCCAGCAGCCAAAGACTAGAGGAGACCCAGTACTTC. This translates into CASSQRLEETQYF.

This clonotype was seen repeatedly, ten times or more. The V gene is TRBV3-1, the J gene TRBJ1-6; D unresolved. V shed 6 bases and J shed 9 bases, with 15 bases lying between them. In germline, CDR1 is LGHDT, CDR2 YNNKEL (reference sequence). The CDR3 runs to 14 residues. In DNA form, the CDR3 reads TGTGCCAGCAGACAATCAGGACCGATTTCACCCCTCCACTTT. This encodes CASRQSGPISPLHF.

This clonotype was seen ten or more times. This chain joins TRBV5-4 and TRBJ2-7; TRBD1 might be the D (6 bases). This CDR3 has 14 amino acids. Germline CDR1 and CDR2: SGHNT and YYREEE (reference sequence). V was cut by 5 bases and J by 4 bases, with 16 bases left in between. CDR3 amino acids: CASSPGGQLYEQYV. In nucleotides, the CDR3 is TGTGCCAGCAGTCCCGGTGGACAGTTGTACGAGCAGTACGTC.

This clonotype occurred a few times. This chain connects TRBV6-1 to TRBJ2-7, with 7 bases that match TRBD1. The germline CDR1 and CDR2 sequences are MNHNS and SASEGT. Trimming took 7 bases from V and 0 from J; bases not matched to a gene: 6. CDR3 length equals 14 residues. CDR3 DNA: TGTGCCAGCACCTGGGGACAGTCCTCCTACGAGCAGTACTTC. Residues: CASTWGQSSYEQYF.

This clonotype has ten or more counts. The V call is TRBV14, the J call TRBJ2-3, with D perhaps TRBD1 or TRBD2 (5 bases each). The CDR3 sequence is 16 residues long. The germline V gene encodes CDR1 SGHDN and CDR2 FVKESK. V was pared by 0 bases and J by 2 bases, with 12 bases between. The CDR3 loop is CASSQDTGPNTDTQYF. In DNA form, the CDR3 reads TGTGCCAGCAGCCAAGATACGGGACCGAACACAGATACGCAGTATTTT.

This chain connects TRBV4-3 to TRBJ2-1, with 8 nucleotides matching TRBD2. V lost 2 bases and J lost 2; bases outside the gene matches: 11. This CDR3 has 18 residues. The V gene's germline CDR1 is LGHNA and CDR2 YSLEER. In DNA form, the CDR3 reads TGCGCCAGCAGCCAATCATTTTCGCGGGGGGAGGCCTACAATGAGCAGTTCTTC. It translates to CASSQSFSRGEAYNEQFF.

This clonotype was detected only a few times. The rearrangement uses TRBV30 and TRBJ2-7; no clear D. V lost 2 bases and J 2 bases, leaving 16 bases between the germline ends. Germline V gene lookup returns CDR1 GTSNPN and CDR2 SVGIG (reference sequence). The CDR3 runs 15 residues. CDR3 region: CAWSRLSTDTYEQYF. CDR3 bases: TGTGCCTGGAGTCGGCTGTCTACGGATACCTACGAGCAGTACTTC.

This rearrangement joins TRBV7-6 to TRBJ2-7, with 7 nucleotides matching TRBD2. The CDR3 spans 15 residues. Trimming at V came to 5 bases and at J to 6 bases, leaving 13 bases not matched to a gene. Per the germline V gene, CDR1 is SGHVS and CDR2 is FNYEAQ. The CDR3 protein is CASSHRAGVFVEQYF. The CDR3 DNA reads as TGTGCCAGCAGCCATAGGGCGGGGGTTTTTGTCGAGCAGTACTTC.

This clonotype was seen ten or more times. The rearrangement uses TRBV23-1 and TRBJ2-7; either TRBD1 or TRBD2 may fit D (7 bases each). TRBV23-1 is assigned to the ORF class and has an uncertain function. The germline V and J ends were trimmed by 6 bases and 0 bases, with 18 bases remaining between them. The length of the CDR3 is 16 residues. The CDR3 loop reads CASRNDREGHSYEQYV. The CDR3 DNA follows: TGCGCCAGCAGAAATGACAGGGAGGGACACTCCTACGAGCAGTACGTC.

The sample holds many counts of this clonotype. The chain carries TRBV24-1 and TRBJ2-3; D might be TRBD1 or TRBD2, each matching 5 bases. This CDR3 comprises 14 residues. Germline V CDR1 and CDR2: KGHDR, SFDVKD. Trimming left V 9 bases short and J 0 bases short, with 12 bases between. This chain's CDR3 is CATGTGSSTDTQYF. CDR3 coding DNA: TGTGCCACCGGGACGGGGAGTAGCACAGATACGCAGTATTTT.